This T cell receptor (beta chain) was captured in a study of radiation and T cells in renal cell carcinoma. Study conclusions and caveats: Top tumor clonotypes rose in blood 2 weeks post-radiation, then contracted.

Germline CDR1 is SGDLS and CDR2 is YYNGEE. This CDR3 is built from 16 residues. Trimming removed 4 bases at V and 0 bases at J, with 14 bases between. Produced via immunoSEQ multiplex PCR; TCRdb's table is partial and in-frame only. This sample has 75,000 to 90,000 clones, with 80% to 90% found just once. With respect to this clone: The antigen is unknown.

The time point: blood 4 weeks post-SBRT, at nephrectomy. Treatment reported: 15 Gy SBRT to primary tumor, nephrectomy 4 weeks later. Clear cell pathology was present in this patient's renal cell carcinoma. This receptor was identified in a woman in her sixties or seventies with renal cell carcinoma. This specimen consisted of blood, obtained from a patient whose treatment included radiotherapy and nephrectomy. The chain has TRBV9 and TRBJ1-3; D possibly corresponds to TRBD1 (5 bases). The CDR3 DNA follows: TGTGCCAGCAGCAGATCCTTGGGACGCTCTGGAAACACCATATATTTT. Protein: CASSRSLGRSGNTIYF.